The 24 T cell receptor beta chains in this list originate from one sample, sequenced in a study of T cells in localized non-small cell lung cancer. TCRdb keeps only in-frame clones here, not all; method: immunoSEQ multiplex PCR. The table includes about a thousand clones, roughly 30% detected once. This sample comprised lung tumor tissue, obtained before any cancer treatment. These receptors were taken from a woman aged 35 to 69 with stage I squamous cell lung carcinoma.

This chain joins TRBV19 and TRBJ2-7, with 11 positions matching TRBD1. This CDR3 is built from 14 residues. Germline V gene data show CDR1 as LNHDA and CDR2 as SQIVND (reference sequence). The junction had 6 bases not matched to a gene; V was cut back by 5 bases and J by 6 bases. For the CDR3, the DNA is TGTGCCAGTAGTCTGGGACAGGGGGTCGGCGAGCAGTACTTC. It yields the protein CASSLGQGVGEQYF. The variable domain in full, completed from reference TRBV19 and TRBJ2-7, reads DGGITQSPKYLFRKEGQNVTLSCEQNLNHDAMYWYRQDPGQGLRLIYYSQIVNDFQKGDIAEGYSVSREKKESFPLTVTSAQKNPTAFYLCASSLGQGVGEQYFGPGTRLTVT.

This clone is termed large. This chain links TRBV6-8 with TRBJ1-5; TRBD1 agrees at 8 bases. Germline V gene sequence: CDR1 MNHGY, CDR2 SAAAGT. J lost 0 bases, V lost 6 bases, and 10 bases had no gene match. CDR3 length: 17 residues. The CDR3 protein is CASRRTGTGYSNQPQHF. Written as DNA, the CDR3 is TGTGCCAGCAGAAGGACAGGGACGGGATATAGCAATCAGCCCCAGCATTTT.

This clone was found a few times. This chain links TRBV6-8 with TRBJ1-1; 9 bases are a match to TRBD1. The length of the CDR3 is 16 residues. With V trimmed by 7 bases and J by 5 bases, 14 bases remained unmatched. Germline CDR1 and CDR2: MNHGY and SAAAGT. The CDR3, as DNA: TGTGCCAGCATCTCCGGGACAGGGCTATTTATTACTGAAGCTTTCTTT. Translated, it gives CASISGTGLFITEAFF.

This clone was counted only a few times. Other DNA sequences of this sample code for an identical CDR3. This chain connects TRBV11-3 to TRBJ2-1; D possibly matches TRBD1 or TRBD2 (5 bases each). There are 16 residues in the CDR3. Germline CDR1 reads SGHNT; CDR2 reads YENEEA. The V and J ends lost 5 bases and 0 bases respectively, with 14 bases between them. CDR3 coding DNA: TGTGCCAGCAGCAGTGAGGGGCCGAGCTCCTACAATGAGCAGTTCTTC. It specifies CASSSEGPSSYNEQFF. Supplemented by reference TRBV11-3 and TRBJ2-1, the full variable domain reads EAGVVQSPRYKIIEKKQPVAFWCNPISGHNTLYWYLQNLGQGPELLIRYENEEAVDDSQLPKDRFSAERLKGVDSTLKIQPAELGDSAVYLCASSSEGPSSYNEQFFGPGTRLTVL.

This clone was observed a few times. Its ends do not fully match the called genes, so a read error is possible. The chain recombines TRBV11-3 with TRBJ2-7; the match to TRBD1 covers 11 bases. The CDR3 runs 14 residues. CDR1 is SGHNT, CDR2 YENEEA, per germline. The CDR3 reads CASSPGQGAYEQYF. CDR3 sequence (DNA): TGTGCCAGCAGCCCAGGACAGGGGGCCTACGAGCAGTACTTT.

A few counts support this clone. The genes are TRBV6-8 and TRBJ1-6; no firm D call. This CDR3 comprises 15 residues. The germline V gene has CDR1 MNHGY and CDR2 SAAAGT. V was clipped by 4 bases and J by 4 bases, with 11 bases between them. This chain's CDR3 is CASSLAKQYNSPLHF. DNA of the CDR3: TGTGCCAGCAGTTTGGCGAAACAGTATAATTCACCCCTCCACTTT.

By proportion, this clone is medium-sized (0.01 to 0.1%). The V call is TRBV11-3, the J call TRBJ2-7, with 9 positions matching TRBD1. The CDR3 runs 14 residues. V gave up 5 bases and J gave up 5 bases; unmatched junction bases: 7. The V gene's germline CDR1 is SGHNT and CDR2 YENEEA. CDR3: CASSQGQGIDEQYF. The CDR3 coding sequence is TGTGCCAGCAGCCAAGGACAGGGGATCGACGAGCAGTACTTC.

The chain uses TRBV30 and TRBJ1-5, with a tentative D call TRBD1 (5 bases). In germline, CDR1 is GTSNPN, CDR2 SVGIG (reference sequence). The CDR3 extends over 16 amino acids. Trimming removed 1 base at V and 3 bases at J, with 16 bases between. The chain's CDR3 is CAWSDLGLGPNQPQHF. The CDR3 DNA reads TGTGCCTGGAGTGACCTAGGATTGGGACCCAATCAGCCCCAGCATTTT.

The chain employs TRBV14 and TRBJ2-1, with 13 bases that match TRBD2. Trimming cost V 4 bases and J 9 bases; bases outside gene matches: 6. The CDR3 sequence is 15 residues long. Germline CDR1 reads SGHDN; CDR2 reads FVKESK. The CDR3 here is CASSPRLAGGVEQFF. The CDR3 nucleotides are TGTGCCAGCAGCCCCAGACTAGCGGGGGGCGTTGAGCAGTTCTTC.

The chain carries TRBV5-1 and TRBJ1-2; D gene uncertain. The CDR3 is 14 residues long. Germline values: CDR1 SGHRS, CDR2 YFSETQ. V was trimmed by 4 bases and J by 5 bases, leaving 15 bases between them. In DNA, the CDR3 is TGCGCCAGCAGCAGCCCGCTTGAGGGTTATGGCTACACCTTC. Its protein is CASSSPLEGYGYTF. The full variable domain, rest sourced from reference TRBV5-1 and TRBJ1-2, is KAGVTQTPRYLIKTRGQQVTLSCSPISGHRSVSWYQQTPGQGLQFLFEYFSETQRNKGNFPGRFSGRQFSNSRSEMNVSTLELGDSALYLCASSSPLEGYGYTFGSGTRLTVV.

V gene TRBV11-3 combines with J gene TRBJ2-2; D gene ambiguous. Trimming shortened V by 5 bases and J by 1 base, and 8 bases separated the two germline ends. The CDR3 contains 14 residues. Germline assignment: CDR1 SGHNT and CDR2 YENEEA. As DNA, the CDR3 is TGTGCCAGCAGCCCGGACGGGAACACCGGGGAGCTGTTTTTT. Its translation is CASSPDGNTGELFF.

The chain joins TRBV15 to TRBJ2-3, with 11 bases identical to TRBD1. Germline trimming cut 2 bases from V and 2 bases from J; bases unmatched to any gene: 3. CDR3 length: 16 amino acids. Germline CDR1 LNHNV, CDR2 YYDKDF (reference sequence). CDR3 nucleotides: TGTGCCACCAGCAGAAGGACAGGGGGCAACACAGATACGCAGTATTTT. This codes for CATSRRTGGNTDTQYF.

This chain's CDR3 is CASSGPSWGGYTF. For the CDR3, the DNA is TGTGCCAGCAGCGGACCTTCATGGGGCGGCTACACCTTC. The genes are TRBV9 and TRBJ1-2; TRBD1 might be the D (5 bases). CDR3 length: 13 amino acids. Germline values: CDR1 SGDLS, CDR2 YYNGEE. V lost 3 bases, J lost 8 bases, and 14 bases lay in between.

The rearrangement links TRBV12-5 to TRBJ2-3; 9 positions match TRBD2. Germline trimming cut 3 bases from V and 0 bases from J; bases unmatched to any gene: 7. Germline V CDR1 and CDR2: LGHNT, FRNRAP. CDR3 length equals 17 residues. The CDR3 protein is CASGLVLAGASTDTQYF. The CDR3 DNA reads as TGTGCTAGTGGTTTAGTGTTAGCGGGGGCGAGCACAGATACGCAGTATTTT.

In this sample, this clone turned up a few times. The chain combines TRBV11-3 with TRBJ2-1; the match to TRBD2 covers 8 bases. Germline CDR1 reads SGHNT; CDR2 reads YENEEA. V dropped 7 bases and J dropped 4; count of bases not matched to a gene: 9. The CDR3 has 15 amino acids. CDR3 bases: TGTGCCAGCAACCGCGGGGGGCTCGCTTACAATGAGCAGTTCTTC. Protein sequence: CASNRGGLAYNEQFF.

This clone counts as large. The chain employs TRBV30 and TRBJ2-7; D perhaps matches TRBD2 (6 bases). The germline V gene encodes CDR1 GTSNPN and CDR2 SVGIG (reference sequence). The CDR3 extends over 13 amino acids. The V gene lost 4 bases and the J gene lost 2 bases, with 12 bases spanning the gap. This chain's CDR3 is CAWTWTNTYEQYF. The CDR3 DNA is TGTGCCTGGACTTGGACTAACACCTACGAGCAGTACTTC.

This clone was detected a few times. The rearrangement links TRBV9 to TRBJ1-2; no firm D call. V was shortened by 0 bases and J by 2 bases, with 8 bases between the two germline ends. The CDR3 length is 14 residues. The germline V gene encodes CDR1 SGDLS and CDR2 YYNGEE. In nucleotides, the CDR3 is TGTGCCAGCAGCGTAGCTGGAGGGAACTATGGCTACACCTTC. Its protein product is CASSVAGGNYGYTF.

In its sample, this clone was seen a few times. V and J are TRBV6-8 and TRBJ1-1; tentative D call: TRBD1 (6 bases). The germline V gene has CDR1 MNHGY and CDR2 SAAAGT. CDR3 length: 15 residues. Trimming pared 5 bases from V and 0 bases from J, leaving 13 bases between. The CDR3 bases are TGTGCCAGCAGTGACCTGGACAGATTGAACACTGAAGCTTTCTTT. Protein sequence: CASSDLDRLNTEAFF.

J is TRBJ1-1 and V is TRBV19, with D perhaps TRBD1 (5 bases). The CDR3 has 15 residues. The ends were cut back, 3 bases at V and 3 bases at J, with 14 bases in the middle. Germline values: CDR1 LNHDA, CDR2 SQIVND (reference sequence). CDR3 bases: TGTGCCAGTAGTATCCCAAGACAGCCACACACTGAAGCTTTCTTT. Its translation is CASSIPRQPHTEAFF.

V gene TRBV11-3 combines with J gene TRBJ1-3, with D unclear. This CDR3 comprises 14 residues. V lost 3 bases and J 4 bases, leaving 10 bases between the germline ends. CDR1 is SGHNT, CDR2 YENEEA, per germline. Here the CDR3 DNA reads TGTGCCAGCAGCTTGCTCGCAACGGGAAACACCATATATTTT. Translation: CASSLLATGNTIYF.

This clone counts as large. The V gene is TRBV11-3, the J gene TRBJ2-5; TRBD1 matches at 9 bases. CDR1 and CDR2 from the germline V gene are SGHNT and YENEEA. There are 16 residues in the CDR3. Trimming took 5 bases from V and 4 from J; bases not matched to a gene: 11. The CDR3 bases are TGTGCCAGCAGCCTCGCTTCGGGACAGGGAGGAGAGACCCAGTACTTC. Translated: CASSLASGQGGETQYF.

This clone was observed a few times. The rearrangement links TRBV11-3 to TRBJ2-1; D may correspond to TRBD1 or TRBD2 (6 bases each). Trimming removed 1 base at V and 5 bases at J, with 12 bases between. The CDR3 is 15 residues long. Germline CDR1 SGHNT, CDR2 YENEEA. The CDR3 DNA sequence: TGTGCCAGCAGCTTAGTGGGGGGCATAAACAATGAGCAGTTCTTC. It specifies CASSLVGGINNEQFF. Full variable domain (missing parts from reference TRBV11-3 and TRBJ2-1): EAGVVQSPRYKIIEKKQPVAFWCNPISGHNTLYWYLQNLGQGPELLIRYENEEAVDDSQLPKDRFSAERLKGVDSTLKIQPAELGDSAVYLCASSLVGGINNEQFFGPGTRLTVL.

V and J are TRBV14 and TRBJ1-1, with D unresolved. Germline CDR1 is SGHDN and CDR2 is FVKESK. V dropped 5 bases and J dropped 8 bases, with 9 bases sitting between them. CDR3 size: 11 residues. CDR3: CASSKVGEAFF. In DNA, the CDR3 is TGTGCCAGCAGCAAGGTAGGAGAAGCTTTCTTT.

This clone ranks as medium-sized. This sequence joins TRBV12-5 and TRBJ2-7; D is perhaps TRBD2 (5 bases). The CDR3 sequence is 12 residues long. Per the germline V gene, CDR1 is LGHNT and CDR2 is FRNRAP. CDR3 DNA sequence: TGTGCCAGCGGCAAAGGGACCTACGAGCAGTACTTC. Protein product: CASGKGTYEQYF.